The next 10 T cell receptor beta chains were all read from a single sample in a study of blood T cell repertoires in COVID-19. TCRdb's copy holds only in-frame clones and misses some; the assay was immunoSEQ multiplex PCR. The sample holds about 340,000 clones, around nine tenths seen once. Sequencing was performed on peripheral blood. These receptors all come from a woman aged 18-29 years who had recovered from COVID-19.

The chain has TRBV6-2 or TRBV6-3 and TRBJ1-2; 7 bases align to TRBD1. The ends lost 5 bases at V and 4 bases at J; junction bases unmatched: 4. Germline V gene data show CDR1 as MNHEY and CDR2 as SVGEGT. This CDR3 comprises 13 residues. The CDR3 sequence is CASSRGQRYGYTF. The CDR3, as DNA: TGTGCCAGCAGTCGGGGACAGCGCTATGGCTACACCTTC.

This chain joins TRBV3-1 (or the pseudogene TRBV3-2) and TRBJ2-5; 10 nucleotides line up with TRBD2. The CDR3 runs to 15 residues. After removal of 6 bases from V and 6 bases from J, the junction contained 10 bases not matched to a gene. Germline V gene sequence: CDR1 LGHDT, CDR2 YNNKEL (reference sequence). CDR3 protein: CASRRAGGDRKTQYF. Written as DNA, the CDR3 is TGTGCCAGCAGACGAGCGGGAGGGGATAGAAAGACCCAGTACTTC.

The CDR3 sequence: CASSGQGAISYNEQFF. The CDR3 bases are TGTGCCAGTTCTGGACAGGGGGCTATCTCCTACAATGAGCAGTTCTTC. The chain is built from TRBV19 and TRBJ2-1, with 11 bases identical to TRBD1. The ends lost 8 bases at V and 0 bases at J; junction bases unmatched: 6. The germline CDR1 and CDR2 sequences are LNHDA and SQIVND (reference sequence). This CDR3 is 16 amino acids long. The full variable domain, its missing parts supplied by reference TRBV19 and TRBJ2-1, is DGGITQSPKYLFRKEGQNVTLSCEQNLNHDAMYWYRQDPGQGLRLIYYSQIVNDFQKGDIAEGYSVSREKKESFPLTVTSAQKNPTAFYLCASSGQGAISYNEQFFGPGTRLTVL.

The CDR3 here is CASSSPFDRGTTDTQYF. The CDR3 DNA reads as TGTGCCAGCAGTTCCCCTTTCGACAGGGGAACCACAGATACGCAGTATTTT. The chain employs TRBV6-2 or TRBV6-3 and TRBJ2-3; 8 nucleotides agree with TRBD1. V lost 4 bases, J lost 2 bases, and 11 bases stayed unmatched. Per the germline V gene, CDR1 is MNHEY and CDR2 is SVGEGT. The CDR3 has 17 amino acids.

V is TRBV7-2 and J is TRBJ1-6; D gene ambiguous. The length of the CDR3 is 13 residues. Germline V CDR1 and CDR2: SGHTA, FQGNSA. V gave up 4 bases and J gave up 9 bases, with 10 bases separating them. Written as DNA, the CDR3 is TGTGCCAGCAGCTCGCGACACTTTTCACCCCTCCACTTT. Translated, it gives CASSSRHFSPLHF.

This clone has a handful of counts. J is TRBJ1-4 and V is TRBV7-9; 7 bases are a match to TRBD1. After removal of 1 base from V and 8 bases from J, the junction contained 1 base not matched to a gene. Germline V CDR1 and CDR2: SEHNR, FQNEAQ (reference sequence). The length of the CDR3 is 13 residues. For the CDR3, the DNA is TGTGCCAGCAGCTTAGGGGACAGCGAAAAACTGTTTTTT. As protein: CASSLGDSEKLFF.

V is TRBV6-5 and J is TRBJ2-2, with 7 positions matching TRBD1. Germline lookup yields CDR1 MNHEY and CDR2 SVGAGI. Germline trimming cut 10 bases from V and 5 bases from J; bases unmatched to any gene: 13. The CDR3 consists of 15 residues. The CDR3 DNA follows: TGTGCCACCAGACAGGGCGCGCGGAGAACCGGGGAGCTGTTTTTT. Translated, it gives CATRQGARRTGELFF.

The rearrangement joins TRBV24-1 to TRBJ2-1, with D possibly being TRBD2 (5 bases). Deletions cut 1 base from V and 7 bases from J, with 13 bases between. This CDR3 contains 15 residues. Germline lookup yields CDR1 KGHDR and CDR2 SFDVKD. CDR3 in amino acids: CATSDFYLRGNEQFF. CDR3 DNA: TGTGCCACCAGTGATTTTTATTTACGAGGGAATGAGCAGTTCTTC.

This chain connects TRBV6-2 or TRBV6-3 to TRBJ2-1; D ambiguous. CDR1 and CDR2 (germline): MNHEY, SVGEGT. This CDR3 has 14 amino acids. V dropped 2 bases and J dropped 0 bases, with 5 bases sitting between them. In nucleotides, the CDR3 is TGTGCCAGCAGTTACCTAGACTCCTACAATGAGCAGTTCTTC. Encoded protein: CASSYLDSYNEQFF.

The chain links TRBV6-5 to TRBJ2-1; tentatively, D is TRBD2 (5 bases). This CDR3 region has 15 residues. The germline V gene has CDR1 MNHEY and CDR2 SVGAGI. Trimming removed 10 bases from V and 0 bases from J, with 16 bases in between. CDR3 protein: CATDFRGLSYNEQFF. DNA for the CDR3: TGTGCCACCGATTTTCGCGGGCTCTCCTACAATGAGCAGTTCTTC.